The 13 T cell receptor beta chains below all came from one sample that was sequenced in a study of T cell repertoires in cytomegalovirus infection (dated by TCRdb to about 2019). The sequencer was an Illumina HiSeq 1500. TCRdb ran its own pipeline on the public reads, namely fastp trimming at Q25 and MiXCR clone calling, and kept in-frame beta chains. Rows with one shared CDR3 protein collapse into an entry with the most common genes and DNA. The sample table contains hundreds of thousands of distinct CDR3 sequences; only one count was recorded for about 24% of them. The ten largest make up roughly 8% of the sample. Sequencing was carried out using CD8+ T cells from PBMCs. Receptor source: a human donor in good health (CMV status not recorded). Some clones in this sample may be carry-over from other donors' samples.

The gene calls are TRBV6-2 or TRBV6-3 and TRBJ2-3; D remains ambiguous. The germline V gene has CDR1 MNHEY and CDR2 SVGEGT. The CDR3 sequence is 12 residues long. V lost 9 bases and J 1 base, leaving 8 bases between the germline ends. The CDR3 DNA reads TGTGCCAGTAATACCGGCACAGATACGCAGTATTTT. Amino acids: CASNTGTDTQYF.

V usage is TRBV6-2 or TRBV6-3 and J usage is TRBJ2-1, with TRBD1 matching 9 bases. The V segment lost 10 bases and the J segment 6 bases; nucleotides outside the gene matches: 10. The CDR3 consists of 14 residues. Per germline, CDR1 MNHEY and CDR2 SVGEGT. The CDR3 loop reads CANRYRQGGNEQFF. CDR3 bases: TGTGCCAACAGATACCGACAGGGGGGCAATGAGCAGTTCTTC.

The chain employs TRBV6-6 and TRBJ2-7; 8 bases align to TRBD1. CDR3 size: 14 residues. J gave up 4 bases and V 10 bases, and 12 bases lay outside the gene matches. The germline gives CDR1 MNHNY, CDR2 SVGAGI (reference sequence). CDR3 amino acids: CANILVDRVYEQYV. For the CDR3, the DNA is TGTGCCAACATCCTCGTGGACAGGGTGTACGAGCAGTACGTC.

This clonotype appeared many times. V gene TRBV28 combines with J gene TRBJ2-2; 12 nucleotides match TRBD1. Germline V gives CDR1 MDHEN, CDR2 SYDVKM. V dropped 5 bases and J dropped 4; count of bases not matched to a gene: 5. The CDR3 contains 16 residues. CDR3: CASSDRDRGLTGELFF. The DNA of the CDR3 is TGTGCCAGCAGTGACCGGGACAGGGGGCTCACCGGGGAGCTGTTTTTT.

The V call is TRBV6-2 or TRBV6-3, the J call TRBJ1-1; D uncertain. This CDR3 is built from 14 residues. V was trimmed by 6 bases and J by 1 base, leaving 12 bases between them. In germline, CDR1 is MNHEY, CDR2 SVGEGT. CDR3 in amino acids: CASSITMGNTEAFF. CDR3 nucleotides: TGTGCCAGCAGCATCACGATGGGGAACACTGAAGCTTTCTTT.

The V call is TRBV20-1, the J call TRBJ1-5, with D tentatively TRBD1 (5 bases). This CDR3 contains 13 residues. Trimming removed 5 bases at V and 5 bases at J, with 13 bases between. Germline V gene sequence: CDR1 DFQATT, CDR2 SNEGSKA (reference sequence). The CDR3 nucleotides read TGCAGTGCTCACATCCCGGGACATCAGCCCCAGCATTTT. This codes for CSAHIPGHQPQHF.

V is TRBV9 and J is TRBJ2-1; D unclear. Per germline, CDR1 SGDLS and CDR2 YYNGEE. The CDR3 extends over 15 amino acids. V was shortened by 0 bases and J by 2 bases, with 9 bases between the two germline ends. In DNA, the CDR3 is TGTGCCAGCAGCGTAGGGGTGGGGACCTACAATGAGCAGTTCTTC. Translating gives CASSVGVGTYNEQFF.

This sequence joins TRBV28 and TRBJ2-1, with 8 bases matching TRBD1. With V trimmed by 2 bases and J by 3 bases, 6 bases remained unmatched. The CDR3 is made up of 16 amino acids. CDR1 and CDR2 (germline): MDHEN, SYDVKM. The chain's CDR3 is CASSLPGTGHYNEQFF. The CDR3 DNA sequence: TGTGCCAGCAGTTTACCAGGGACAGGCCACTACAATGAGCAGTTCTTC.

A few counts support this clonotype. CDR3 coding DNA: TGTGCCAGCAGTTCCTGGACAGTACAAGAGACCCAGTACTTC. Its protein product is CASSSWTVQETQYF. The chain recombines TRBV28 with TRBJ2-5, with D maybe TRBD1 (6 bases). V lost 4 bases and J lost 2, with 11 bases in between. From germline, CDR1 is MDHEN and CDR2 SYDVKM. This CDR3 is built from 14 residues.

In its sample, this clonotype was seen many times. The chain's CDR3 is CATHTGELFF. The CDR3 region has the DNA TGTGCCACCCATACCGGGGAGCTGTTTTTT. The chain carries TRBV7-8 and TRBJ2-2; the D is unclear. The CDR3 sequence is 10 residues long. Germline CDR1 is SGHVS and CDR2 is FQNEAQ. V gave up 10 bases and J gave up 5 bases, with 5 bases separating them.

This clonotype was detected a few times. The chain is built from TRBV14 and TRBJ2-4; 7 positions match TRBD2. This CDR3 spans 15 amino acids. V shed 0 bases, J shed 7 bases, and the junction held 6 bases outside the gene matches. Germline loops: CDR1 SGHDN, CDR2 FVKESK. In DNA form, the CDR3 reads TGTGCCAGCAGCCAAGATCTGGGAGCGGGGAACATTCAGTACTTC. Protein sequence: CASSQDLGAGNIQYF.

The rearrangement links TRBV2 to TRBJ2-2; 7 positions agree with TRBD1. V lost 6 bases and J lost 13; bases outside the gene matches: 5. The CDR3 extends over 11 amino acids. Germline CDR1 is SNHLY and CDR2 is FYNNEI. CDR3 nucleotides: TGTGCCAGCAGGGAGAGGACAGGGCTGTTTTTT. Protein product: CASRERTGLFF.

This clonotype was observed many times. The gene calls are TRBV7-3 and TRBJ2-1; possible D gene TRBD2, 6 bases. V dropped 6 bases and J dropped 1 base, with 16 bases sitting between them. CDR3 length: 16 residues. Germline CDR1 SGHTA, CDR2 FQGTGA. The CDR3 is CASSFIRGSSYNEQFF. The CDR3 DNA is TGTGCCAGCAGTTTTATCCGGGGGTCGTCCTACAATGAGCAGTTCTTC.